The following is a T cell receptor (beta chain) sequence with its context. This clone was seen only once. Which antigen it targets is not known. It has no much larger one-base neighbor in the sample; base qualities were not kept. This sample is drawn from a study of vaccination effects on CD4 cells after COVID-19 (dated by TCRdb to the early 2020s). About the investigation overall: Each participant received two doses of an mRNA SARS-CoV-2 vaccine, either BNT162b2 or mRNA-1273. SARS-CoV-2 spike-specific CD4+ TCR repertoires were compared before and after mRNA vaccination in COVID-19 convalescent patients and in infection-naive vaccine recipients. The full study included roughly 11 COVID-19 convalescent patients and a few SARS-CoV-2-naive healthy vaccine recipients. Cultures from other donors in the study were sequenced with the Oncomine TCR Beta short-read assay on an Illumina iSeq 100. Results the study describes overall, beyond this receptor: The study was limited by a small number of convalescent patients and lacked early post-infection timepoints. Among healthy vaccine recipients, nearly all vaccine-induced clones were SARS-CoV-2 mono-reactive, and just 1 of 255 was cross-reactive with common cold coronaviruses. Both infection-induced and vaccine-induced clones contracted markedly at late post-vaccination timepoints, which is consistent with waning T cell responses.

In the ViraFEST assay, PBMC were stimulated with viral peptide pools, and TCR sequencing was then used to find antigen-specific CD4+ T cell clonotypes based on their expansion. After approximately eleven days of culture, CD4+ T cells were isolated with the EasySep CD4+ T cell isolation kit. Negative nucleocapsid antibody results before and after vaccination confirmed that the healthy vaccine recipients had no prior SARS-CoV-2 infection. Approximately 2 million PBMC per well were cultured in IMDM with about 4.8% human AB serum, roughly 11 IU/ml IL-2 and gentamicin, plus 10 ug/ml peptides. On days 3 and 7, half of the culture medium was replaced with fresh IL-2-containing medium. Unless noted otherwise, every peptide stimulation condition was grown in triplicate wells. Using Ficoll-Paque Plus gradient centrifugation, PBMC were separated from whole blood and then either used fresh or cryopreserved at -140C. Overlapping peptide pools spanned the spike proteins of SARS-CoV-2 and the common cold coronaviruses HCoV-NL63, HCoV-OC43 and HCoV-229E. The QIAamp micro DNA kit was used to extract genomic DNA from the cultured CD4+ T cells.

Library method: the immunoSEQ multiplex PCR assay. DNA from the cultured and isolated CD4+ T cells underwent TCR beta CDR3 sequencing. The paper's processing steps were these. Non-productive TCR sequences were discarded, and reads were trimmed to the CDR3 region, with only CDR3s of 7 or more amino acids retained. The MANAFEST web app was used to pick out antigen-specific clonotypes by comparing their expansion in peptide wells with that in reference cultures. For clones to be considered positive, expansion at FDR<0.05 versus reference and all other wells, an odds ratio above 5, and a frequency above 0.1% in two replicate wells were required. Clonotypes significantly expanded in SARS-CoV-2 spike wells and in at least one common cold coronavirus spike condition were defined as cross-reactive. Levenshtein distance calculated with the stringdist R package was used to assess CDR3 similarity, and unrooted trees were constructed with ape in R 3.6.1. As stored in TCRdb, this immuneACCESS dataset retains in-frame rearrangements with V and J assigned. A fraction of the clones does not appear; measured against another copy, unresolved V genes explain less than half of the discrepancy, and the remainder lacks a known reason. V and J calls and clone size are those listed in that table; D and trimming were worked out from the DNA. In all, the sample holds 27,000 or so clones, and 65% to 75% of those were seen once. Over 9.5% of the sample is in the top ten clones.

Sequenced material: CD4+ T cells from PBMCs cultured with SARS-CoV-2 spike peptides, taken before COVID-19 vaccination. The cell subset or site label corresponds to: SARS-CoV-2 spike overlapping peptide pool stimulation. This TCR derives from a human donor who received a COVID-19 vaccine.

In nucleotides, the sequence is TGCGCCAGCAGCTTGACAGGGGGGATGACCTATGAGCAGTTCTTC. It encodes CASSLTGGMTYEQFF. The chain is assembled from TRBV5-1 and TRBJ2-1, and 8 junction bases match TRBD1. Inclusive of the bounding cysteine and phenylalanine, the CDR3 is 15 residues long. The CDR3 DNA has 45 bases and is translated from base 1. Via the germline V gene, CDR1 is SGHRS and CDR2 YFSETQ. For this chain, trimming is 1 base at the V end and 8 bases at the J end, and the number of junction bases without a gene match is 8.